These 2 T cell receptor beta chains were sequenced from one sample in a study of blood T cell repertoires in COVID-19. Using immunoSEQ multiplex PCR, the repertoire was profiled, and TCRdb retains in-frame clones only, with some absent. The sample lists about 29,000 clones, around four fifths occurring once. The sample taken for sequencing was peripheral blood. Receptors originate from a woman in her 70s with active or convalescent COVID-19.

This chain links TRBV2 with TRBJ2-7; 10 bases fit TRBD1. V gave up 8 bases and J gave up 3 bases; unmatched junction bases: 7. CDR3 length: 14 amino acids. The V gene's germline CDR1 is SNHLY and CDR2 FYNNEI. Here the CDR3 reads CASAVGTGVYEQYF. The DNA for the CDR3 is TGTGCCAGCGCCGTTGGGACAGGGGTCTACGAGCAGTACTTC.

The CDR3 coding sequence is TGTGCCAGTAGTATAGGAAGCCTTCAGCCCCAGCATTTT. It codes for CASSIGSLQPQHF. The chain combines TRBV19 with TRBJ1-5; D ambiguous. CDR1 and CDR2 from the germline V gene are LNHDA and SQIVND (reference sequence). CDR3 size: 13 residues. V gave up 1 base and J gave up 6 bases, with 7 bases separating them.